This TCR beta chain comes out of a study of a mutant IDH1 vaccine in newly diagnosed glioma. Assay: immunoSEQ multiplex PCR; the TCRdb copy retains only in-frame clones and omits some. Found here are tens of thousands of clones, roughly 80% of them singletons; the top ten hold 1.5% to 2%. Looked up from germline, CDR1 is SGHTA and CDR2 is FQGNSA. The CDR3 is made up of 13 amino acids. V was shortened by 2 bases and J by 4 bases, with 8 bases between the two germline ends. Time point of the sample: baseline, week 1 (first vaccination visit). Treatment meaning: pre-vaccination baseline after standard-of-care therapy. Donors' newly diagnosed IDH1-mutant WHO grade 3 or 4 astrocytomas lacked nuclear ATRX. General study findings and limits: Vaccination elicited immune responses in approximately 93% of patients.

This clone was detected a few times. Its antigen is undetermined. This sequence originates from a woman aged 40 to 50 with glioma. The V and J genes are TRBV7-2 and TRBJ1-1, with no clear D. The sample was PBMCs, taken from a glioma patient treated with radiotherapy, temozolomide or both. The CDR3 here is CASSLRSVTEAFF. The DNA for the CDR3 is TGTGCCAGCAGCTTAAGGTCCGTCACTGAAGCTTTCTTT.